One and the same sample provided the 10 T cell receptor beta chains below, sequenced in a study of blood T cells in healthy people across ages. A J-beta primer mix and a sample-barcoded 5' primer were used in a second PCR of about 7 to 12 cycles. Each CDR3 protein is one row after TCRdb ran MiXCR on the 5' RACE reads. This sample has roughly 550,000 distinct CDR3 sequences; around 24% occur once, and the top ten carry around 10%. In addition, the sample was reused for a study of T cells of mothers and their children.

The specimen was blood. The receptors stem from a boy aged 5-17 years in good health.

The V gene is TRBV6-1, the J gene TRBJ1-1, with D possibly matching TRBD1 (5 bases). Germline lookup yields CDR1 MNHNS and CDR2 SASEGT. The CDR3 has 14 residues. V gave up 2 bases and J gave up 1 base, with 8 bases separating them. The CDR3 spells CASSERQSNTEAFF. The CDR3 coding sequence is TGTGCCAGCAGTGAAAGACAGTCGAACACTGAAGCTTTCTTT.

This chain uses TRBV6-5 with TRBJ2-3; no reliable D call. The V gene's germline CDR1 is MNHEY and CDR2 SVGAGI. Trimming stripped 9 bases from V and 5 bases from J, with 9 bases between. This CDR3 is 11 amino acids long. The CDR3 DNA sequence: TGTGCCAGTAGTGGCGGAGATACGCAGTATTTT. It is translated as CASSGGDTQYF.

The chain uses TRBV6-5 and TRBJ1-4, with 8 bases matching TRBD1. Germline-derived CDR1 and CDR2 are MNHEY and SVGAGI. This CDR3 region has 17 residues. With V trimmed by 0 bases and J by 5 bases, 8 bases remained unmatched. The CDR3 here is CASSYSGRTGPNEKLFF. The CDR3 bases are TGTGCCAGCAGTTACTCAGGGCGGACAGGGCCCAATGAAAAACTGTTTTTT.

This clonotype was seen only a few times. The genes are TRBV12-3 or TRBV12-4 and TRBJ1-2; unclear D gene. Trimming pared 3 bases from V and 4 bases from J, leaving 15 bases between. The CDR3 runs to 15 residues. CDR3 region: CASSFNSGGIYGYTF. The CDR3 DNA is TGTGCCAGCAGTTTTAACAGCGGCGGAATCTATGGCTACACCTTC.

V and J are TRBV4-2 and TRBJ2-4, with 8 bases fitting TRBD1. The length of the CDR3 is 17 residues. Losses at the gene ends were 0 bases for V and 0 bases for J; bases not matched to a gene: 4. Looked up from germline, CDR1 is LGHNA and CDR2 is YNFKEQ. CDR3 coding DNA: TGTGCCAGCAGCCAAGATCCGGACAGGGTAGCCAAAAACATTCAGTACTTC. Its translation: CASSQDPDRVAKNIQYF.

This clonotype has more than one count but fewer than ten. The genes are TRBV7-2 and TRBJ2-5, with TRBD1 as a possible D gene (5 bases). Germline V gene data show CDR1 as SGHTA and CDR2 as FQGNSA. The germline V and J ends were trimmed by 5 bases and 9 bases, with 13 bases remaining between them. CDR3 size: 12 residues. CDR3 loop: CASSARGQPQYF. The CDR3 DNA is TGTGCCAGCAGCGCAAGGGGTCAGCCCCAGTACTTC. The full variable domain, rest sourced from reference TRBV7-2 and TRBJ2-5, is GAGVSQSPSNKVTEKGKDVELRCDPISGHTALYWYRQSLGQGLEFLIYFQGNSAPDKSGLPSDRFSAERTGGSVSTLTIQRTQQEDSAVYLCASSARGQPQYFGPGTRLLVL.

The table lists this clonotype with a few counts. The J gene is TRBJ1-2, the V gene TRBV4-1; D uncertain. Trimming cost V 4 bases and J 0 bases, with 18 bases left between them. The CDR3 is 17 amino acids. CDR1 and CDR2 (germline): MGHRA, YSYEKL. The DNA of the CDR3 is TGCGCCAGCAGCCCGAGCTTGGAGGGTCGAGCTAACTATGGCTACACCTTC. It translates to CASSPSLEGRANYGYTF.

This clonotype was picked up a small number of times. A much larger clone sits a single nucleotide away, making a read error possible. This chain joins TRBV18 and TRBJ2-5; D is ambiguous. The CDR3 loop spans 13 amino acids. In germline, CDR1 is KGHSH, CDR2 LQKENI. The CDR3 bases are TGTGCCAGCTCACCAATCGTTTCCGAGACCCGGTACTTC. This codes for CASSPIVSETRYF.

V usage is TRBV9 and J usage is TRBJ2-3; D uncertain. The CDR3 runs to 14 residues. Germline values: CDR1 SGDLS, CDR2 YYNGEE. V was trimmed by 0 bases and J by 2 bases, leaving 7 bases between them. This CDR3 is CASSVAATTDTQYF. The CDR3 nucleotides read TGTGCCAGCAGCGTAGCAGCGACCACAGATACGCAGTATTTT.

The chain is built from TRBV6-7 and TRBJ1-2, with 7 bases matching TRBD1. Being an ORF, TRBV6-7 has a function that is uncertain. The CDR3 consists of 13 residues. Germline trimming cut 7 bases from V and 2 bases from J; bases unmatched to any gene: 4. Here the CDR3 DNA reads TGTGCCAGCATCCCGGACAGGAACTATGGCTACACCTTC. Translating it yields CASIPDRNYGYTF.